The following is a T cell receptor (beta chain) sequence with its context. Primers for the PCR totalled 60 Vbeta and 13 Jbeta. Measured with immunoSEQ multiplex PCR; TCRdb has only the in-frame clones, and not every one. The repertoire holds roughly 150,000 clones, with around 75% as singletons. This sample stems from a study of cytomegalovirus exposure and HLA in healthy donors. CDR1 and CDR2 (germline): SGHTA, FQGTGA. The CDR3 covers 13 residues. V dropped 1 base and J dropped 4 bases, with 5 bases sitting between them. The origin of this receptor is a male donor in good health and CMV-seronegative. The gene calls are TRBV7-3 and TRBJ1-5, with D hard to call. Input material: PBMCs. CDR3 sequence reads: CASSLNPNQPQHF. The CDR3 DNA sequence: TGTGCCAGCAGCTTAAATCCGAATCAGCCCCAGCATTTT.